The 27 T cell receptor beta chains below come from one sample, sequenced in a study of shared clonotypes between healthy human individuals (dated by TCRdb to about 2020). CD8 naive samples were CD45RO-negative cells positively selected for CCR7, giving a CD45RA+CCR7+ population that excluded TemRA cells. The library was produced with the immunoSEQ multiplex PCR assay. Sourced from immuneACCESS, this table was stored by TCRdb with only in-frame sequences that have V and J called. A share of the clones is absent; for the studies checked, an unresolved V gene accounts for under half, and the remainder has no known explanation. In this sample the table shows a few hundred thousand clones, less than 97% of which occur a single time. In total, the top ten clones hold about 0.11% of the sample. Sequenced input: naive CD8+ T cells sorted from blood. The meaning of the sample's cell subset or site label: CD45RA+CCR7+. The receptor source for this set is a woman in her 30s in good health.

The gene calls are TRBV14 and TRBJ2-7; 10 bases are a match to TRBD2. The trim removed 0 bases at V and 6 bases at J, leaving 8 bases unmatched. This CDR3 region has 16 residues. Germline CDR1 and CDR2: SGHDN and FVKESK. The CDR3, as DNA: TGTGCCAGCAGCCAAGATGTTCGAGCGGGAGGGGGCGAGCAGTACTTC. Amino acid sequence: CASSQDVRAGGGEQYF.

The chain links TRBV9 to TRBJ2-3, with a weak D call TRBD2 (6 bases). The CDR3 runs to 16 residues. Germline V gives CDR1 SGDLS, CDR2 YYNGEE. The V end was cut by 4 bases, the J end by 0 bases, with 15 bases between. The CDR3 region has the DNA TGTGCCAGCAGCTCCACCATAGCGGAAAGCACAGATACGCAGTATTTT. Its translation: CASSSTIAESTDTQYF.

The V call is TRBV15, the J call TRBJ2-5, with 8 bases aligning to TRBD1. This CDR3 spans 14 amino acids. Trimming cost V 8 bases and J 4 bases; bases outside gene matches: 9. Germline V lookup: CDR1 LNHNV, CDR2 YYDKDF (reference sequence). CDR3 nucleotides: TGTGCCACCGACCAGGACAGGGTAGCAGAGACCCAGTACTTC. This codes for CATDQDRVAETQYF.

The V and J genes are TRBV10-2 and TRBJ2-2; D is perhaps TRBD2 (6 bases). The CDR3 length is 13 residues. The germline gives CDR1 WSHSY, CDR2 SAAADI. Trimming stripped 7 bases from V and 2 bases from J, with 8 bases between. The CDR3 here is CASTGRNTGELFF. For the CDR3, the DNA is TGCGCCAGCACCGGGAGAAACACCGGGGAGCTGTTTTTT.

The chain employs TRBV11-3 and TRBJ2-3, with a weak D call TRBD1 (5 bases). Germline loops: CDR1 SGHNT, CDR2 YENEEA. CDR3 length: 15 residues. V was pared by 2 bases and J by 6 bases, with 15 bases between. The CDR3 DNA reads TGTGCCAGCAGCTTAAGGGGCAGAGCGAGGGATACGCAGTATTTT. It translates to CASSLRGRARDTQYF.

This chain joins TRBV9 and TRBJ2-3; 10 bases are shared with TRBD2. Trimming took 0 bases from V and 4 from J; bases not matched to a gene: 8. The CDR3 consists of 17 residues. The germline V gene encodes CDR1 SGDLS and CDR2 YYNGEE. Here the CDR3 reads CASSVEASGSRPDTQYF. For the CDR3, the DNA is TGTGCCAGCAGCGTAGAGGCTAGCGGGAGTCGTCCAGATACGCAGTATTTT.

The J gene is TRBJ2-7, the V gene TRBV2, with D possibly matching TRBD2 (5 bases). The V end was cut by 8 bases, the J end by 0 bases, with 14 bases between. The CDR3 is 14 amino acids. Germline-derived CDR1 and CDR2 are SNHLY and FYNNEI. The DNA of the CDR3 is TGTGCCAGCTTGTACGGAGGAGTCTCCTACGAGCAGTACTTC. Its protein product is CASLYGGVSYEQYF.

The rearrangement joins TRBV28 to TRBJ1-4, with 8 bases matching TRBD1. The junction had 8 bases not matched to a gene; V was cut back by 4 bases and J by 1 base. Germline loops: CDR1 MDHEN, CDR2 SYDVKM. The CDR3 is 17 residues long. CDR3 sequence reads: CASSSLFGTGTNEKLFF. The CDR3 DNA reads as TGTGCCAGCAGTTCCCTATTCGGGACAGGAACTAATGAAAAACTGTTTTTT.

This CDR3 is CASSLDAGLAGSGELFF. Written as DNA, the CDR3 is TGTGCCAGCAGCTTGGACGCGGGACTAGCGGGCTCCGGGGAGCTGTTTTTT. The chain combines TRBV5-5 with TRBJ2-2, with 12 bases lining up with TRBD2. The CDR3 has 17 residues. Losses at the gene ends were 0 bases for V and 6 bases for J; bases not matched to a gene: 6. CDR1 and CDR2 from the germline V gene are SGHKS and YYEKEE (reference sequence).

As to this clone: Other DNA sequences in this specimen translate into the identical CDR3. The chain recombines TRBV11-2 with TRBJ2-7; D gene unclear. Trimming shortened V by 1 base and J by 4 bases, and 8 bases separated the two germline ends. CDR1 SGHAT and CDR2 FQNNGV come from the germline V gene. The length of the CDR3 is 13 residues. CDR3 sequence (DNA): TGTGCCAGCAGCTTAGCGGCCGGTTACGAGCAGTACTTC. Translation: CASSLAAGYEQYF.

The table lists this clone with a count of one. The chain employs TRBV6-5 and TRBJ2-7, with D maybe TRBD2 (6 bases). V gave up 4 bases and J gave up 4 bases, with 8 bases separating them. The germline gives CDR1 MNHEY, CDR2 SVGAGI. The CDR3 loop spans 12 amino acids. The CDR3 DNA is TGTGCCAGCAGTTCGGAGGGGTACGAGCAGTACTTC. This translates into CASSSEGYEQYF.

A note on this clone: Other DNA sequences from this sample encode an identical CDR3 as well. The CDR3 DNA is TGTGCCACCTCCGGGACAGGAGCCTACGAGCAGTACTTC. Its protein product is CATSGTGAYEQYF. The chain is built from TRBV19 and TRBJ2-7; 8 bases match TRBD1. The CDR3 sequence is 13 residues long. The V gene's germline CDR1 is LNHDA and CDR2 SQIVND (reference sequence). Trimming cost V 10 bases and J 2 bases; bases outside gene matches: 7.

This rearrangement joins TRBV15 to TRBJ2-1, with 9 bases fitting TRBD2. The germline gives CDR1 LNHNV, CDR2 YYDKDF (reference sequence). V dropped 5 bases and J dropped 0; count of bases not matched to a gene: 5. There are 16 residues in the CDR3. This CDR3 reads CATSGLSGSSYNEQFF. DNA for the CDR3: TGTGCCACCAGCGGACTTAGCGGGAGCTCCTACAATGAGCAGTTCTTC.

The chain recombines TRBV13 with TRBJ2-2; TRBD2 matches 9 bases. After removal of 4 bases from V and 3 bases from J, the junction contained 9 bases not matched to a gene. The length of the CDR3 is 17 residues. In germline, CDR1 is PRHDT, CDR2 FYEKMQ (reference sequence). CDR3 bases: TGTGCCAGCAGCTCCGGAGGGGAGCGGGGGGACACCGGGGAGCTGTTTTTT. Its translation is CASSSGGERGDTGELFF.

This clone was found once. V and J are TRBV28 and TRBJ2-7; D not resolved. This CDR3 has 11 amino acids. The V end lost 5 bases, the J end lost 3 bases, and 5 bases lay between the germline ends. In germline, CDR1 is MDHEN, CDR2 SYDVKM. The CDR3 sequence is CASSAYYEQYF. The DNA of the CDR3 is TGTGCCAGCAGTGCTTACTACGAGCAGTACTTC.

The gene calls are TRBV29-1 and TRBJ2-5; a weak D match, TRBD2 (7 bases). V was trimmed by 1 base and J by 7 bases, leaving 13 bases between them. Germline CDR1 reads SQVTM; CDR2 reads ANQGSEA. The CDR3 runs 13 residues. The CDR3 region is CSVEAGAGVTQYF. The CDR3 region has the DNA TGCAGCGTTGAAGCAGGGGCGGGAGTGACCCAGTACTTC.

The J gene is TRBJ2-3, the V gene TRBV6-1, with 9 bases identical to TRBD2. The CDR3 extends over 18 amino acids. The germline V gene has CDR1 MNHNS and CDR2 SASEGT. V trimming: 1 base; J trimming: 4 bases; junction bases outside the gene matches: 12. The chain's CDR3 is CASSEDRQPAGGSDTQYF. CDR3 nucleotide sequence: TGTGCCAGCAGTGAAGATAGGCAGCCCGCGGGAGGGTCAGATACGCAGTATTTT.

CDR3 DNA: TGTGCCAGCATCTGGCGGGATGAAGCTTTCTTT. It yields the protein CASIWRDEAFF. The rearrangement links TRBV6-4 to TRBJ1-1; no reliable D call. The CDR3 has 11 residues. Trimming removed 7 bases at V and 7 bases at J, with 10 bases between. Germline-derived CDR1 and CDR2 are MRHNA and SNTAGT.

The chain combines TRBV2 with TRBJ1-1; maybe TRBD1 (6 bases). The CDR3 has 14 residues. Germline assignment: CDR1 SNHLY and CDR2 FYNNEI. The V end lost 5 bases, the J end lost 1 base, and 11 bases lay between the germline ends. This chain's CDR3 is CASSSAGANTEAFF. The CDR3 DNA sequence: TGTGCCAGCAGTTCGGCAGGGGCGAACACTGAAGCTTTCTTT.

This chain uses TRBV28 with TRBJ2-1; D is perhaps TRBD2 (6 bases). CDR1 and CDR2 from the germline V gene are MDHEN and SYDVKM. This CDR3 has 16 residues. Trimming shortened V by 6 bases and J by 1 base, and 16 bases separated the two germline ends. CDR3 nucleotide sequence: TGTGCCAGCAGCCCGGGAGTTCCAGGTTCCTACAATGAGCAGTTCTTC. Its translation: CASSPGVPGSYNEQFF. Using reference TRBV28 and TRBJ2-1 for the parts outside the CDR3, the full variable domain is DVKVTQSSRYLVKRTGEKVFLECVQDMDHENMFWYRQDPGLGLRLIYFSYDVKMKEKGDIPEGYSVSREKKERFSLILESASTNQTSMYLCASSPGVPGSYNEQFFGPGTRLTVL.

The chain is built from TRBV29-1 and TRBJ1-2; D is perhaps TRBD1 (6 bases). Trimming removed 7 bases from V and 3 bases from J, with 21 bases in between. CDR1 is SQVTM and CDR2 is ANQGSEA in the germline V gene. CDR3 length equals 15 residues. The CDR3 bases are TGCAGCGCCCTCTTCTGGGGGGGGCGCGACTATGGCTACACCTTC. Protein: CSALFWGGRDYGYTF. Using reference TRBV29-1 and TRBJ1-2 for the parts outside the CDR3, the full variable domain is SAVISQKPSRDICQRGTSLTIQCQVDSQVTMMFWYRQQPGQSLTLIATANQGSEATYESGFVIDKFPISRPNLTFSTLTVSNMSPEDSSIYLCSALFWGGRDYGYTFGSGTRLTVV.

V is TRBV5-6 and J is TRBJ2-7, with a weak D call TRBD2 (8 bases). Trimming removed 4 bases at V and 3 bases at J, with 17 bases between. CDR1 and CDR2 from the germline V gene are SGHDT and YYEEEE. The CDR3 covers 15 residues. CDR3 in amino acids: CASSPRDSGGYEQYF. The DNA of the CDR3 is TGTGCCAGCAGCCCCCGGGACAGCGGGGGCTACGAGCAGTACTTC.

The CDR3 bases are TGTGCCAGCAGTTATCAACGGGCTCAAGAGACCCAGTACTTC. This codes for CASSYQRAQETQYF. The J gene is TRBJ2-5, the V gene TRBV6-5, with D unclear. The germline V and J ends were trimmed by 3 bases and 2 bases, with 10 bases remaining between them. Germline V gene data show CDR1 as MNHEY and CDR2 as SVGAGI. The CDR3 is made up of 14 amino acids.

CDR3 sequence (DNA): TGTGCCAGCAGTTCGGGACTAGCGGGCCTACCTCATACGAAGCAGTACTTC. Amino acid sequence: CASSSGLAGLPHTKQYF. The chain combines TRBV27 with TRBJ2-7, with TRBD2 matching 12 bases. Germline V gives CDR1 MNHEY, CDR2 SMNVEV (reference sequence). This CDR3 spans 17 amino acids. Trimming took 4 bases from V and 8 from J; bases not matched to a gene: 15.

As DNA, the CDR3 is TGTGCCAGCAGTGAATGGTCCCCGGCGACCTACAATGAGCAGTTCTTC. This encodes CASSEWSPATYNEQFF. This chain uses TRBV6-1 with TRBJ2-1; D call uncertain. The CDR3 spans 16 residues. Trimming removed 2 bases at V and 2 bases at J, with 13 bases between. Per germline, CDR1 MNHNS and CDR2 SASEGT.

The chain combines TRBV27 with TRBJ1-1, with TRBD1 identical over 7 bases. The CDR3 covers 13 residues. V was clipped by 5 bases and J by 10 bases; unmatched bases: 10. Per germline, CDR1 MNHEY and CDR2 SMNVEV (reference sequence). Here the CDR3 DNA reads TGTGCCAGCAGTCCCCAGACAGGGCTCGCAGCTTTCTTT. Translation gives CASSPQTGLAAFF.

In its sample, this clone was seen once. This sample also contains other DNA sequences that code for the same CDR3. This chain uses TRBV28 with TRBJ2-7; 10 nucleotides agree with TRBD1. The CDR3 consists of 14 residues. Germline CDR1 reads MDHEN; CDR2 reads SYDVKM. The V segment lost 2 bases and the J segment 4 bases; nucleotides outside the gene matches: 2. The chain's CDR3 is CASSLEGQGYEQYF. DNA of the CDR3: TGTGCCAGCAGTTTAGAGGGACAGGGGTACGAGCAGTACTTC.